These 28 T cell receptor beta chains were all obtained from the same sample, sequenced in a study of OX40 agonist ivuxolimab in advanced cancers. Profiling relied on immunoSEQ multiplex PCR, and the TCRdb table lists in-frame clones only, not all of them. This sample has about 48,000 clones, with 75% to 85% found just once. The starting material was CD4+ or CD8+ T cells sorted from blood, obtained in a trial of the OX40 agonist ivuxolimab. The source is an adult with an advanced solid tumor such as melanoma, head and neck, liver or kidney cancer.

With regard to this clone: This sample also contains other DNA sequences that code for the same CDR3. V and J are TRBV2 and TRBJ1-3, with D possibly being TRBD1 (6 bases). Germline V lookup: CDR1 SNHLY, CDR2 FYNNEI. The V and J ends lost 5 bases and 4 bases respectively, with 15 bases between them. This CDR3 is 15 amino acids long. The CDR3 DNA is TGTGCCAGCAGTAGGGACCAGGGGATCGGAAACACCATATATTTT. Its protein product is CASSRDQGIGNTIYF. Looking up the rest from reference TRBV2 and TRBJ1-3 gives the full variable domain: EPEVTQTPSHQVTQMGQEVILRCVPISNHLYFYWYRQILGQKVEFLVSFYNNEISEKSEIFDDQFSVERPDGSNFTLKIRSTKLEDSAMYFCASSRDQGIGNTIYFGEGSWLTVV.

The CDR3 loop is CASSLGAGNLNYGYTF. CDR3 nucleotide sequence: TGTGCCAGCAGCCTGGGGGCAGGGAACCTTAACTATGGCTACACCTTC. This sequence joins TRBV11-1 and TRBJ1-2, with a possible D match to TRBD1 (6 bases). Per the germline V gene, CDR1 is SGHAT and CDR2 is FQDESV (reference sequence). Trimming took 5 bases from V and 1 from J, leaving 17 bases between them. The CDR3 totals 16 residues. Full variable domain (remainder filled in from reference TRBV11-1 and TRBJ1-2): EAEVAQSPRYKITEKSQAVAFWCDPISGHATLYWYRQILGQGPELLVQFQDESVVDDSQLPKDRFSAERLKGVDSTLKIQPAELGDSAMYLCASSLGAGNLNYGYTFGSGTRLTVV.

This clone was seen once. The chain uses TRBV28 and TRBJ2-7; no definite D call. The V gene's germline CDR1 is MDHEN and CDR2 SYDVKM. This CDR3 comprises 12 residues. V gave up 5 bases and J gave up 1 base, with 6 bases separating them. CDR3 DNA sequence: TGTGCCAGCAGTCCATCATCCTACGAGCAGTACTTC. It is translated as CASSPSSYEQYF.

The rearrangement uses TRBV7-2 and TRBJ2-7; D might be TRBD1 (6 bases). Trimming cost V 5 bases and J 6 bases, with 17 bases left between them. This CDR3 spans 14 amino acids. Looked up from germline, CDR1 is SGHTA and CDR2 is FQGNSA. CDR3 nucleotides: TGTGCCAGCAGCCCGGGACATGGATGGGCCGAGCAGTACTTC. Protein: CASSPGHGWAEQYF.

V gene TRBV6-9 combines with J gene TRBJ1-6, with D unresolved. The ends were cut back, 3 bases at V and 8 bases at J, with 8 bases in the middle. Germline CDR1 MNHGY, CDR2 SVAAGI. The CDR3 totals 13 residues. In DNA form, the CDR3 reads TGTGCCAGCAGTTACTACGGGGATTCACCCCTCCACTTT. Amino acid sequence: CASSYYGDSPLHF.

This clone was picked up a small number of times. This rearrangement joins TRBV4-1 to TRBJ1-6; D unresolved. Trimming removed 0 bases from V and 0 bases from J, with 9 bases in between. This CDR3 is 17 amino acids long. Germline V CDR1 and CDR2: MGHRA, YSYEKL. CDR3 sequence: CASSQETTSSYNSPLHF. DNA for the CDR3: TGCGCCAGCAGCCAAGAGACAACAAGCTCCTATAATTCACCCCTCCACTTT.

V and J are TRBV2 and TRBJ1-1; the D gene is possibly TRBD1 (6 bases). Looked up from germline, CDR1 is SNHLY and CDR2 is FYNNEI. V dropped 8 bases and J dropped 1 base, with 14 bases sitting between them. The length of the CDR3 is 14 residues. The CDR3 loop reads CASEFGTSNTEAFF. The CDR3, as DNA: TGTGCCAGCGAATTCGGGACATCGAACACTGAAGCTTTCTTT.

This chain joins TRBV27 and TRBJ1-5; TRBD1 is a possible D gene (5 bases). CDR3 size: 17 residues. Germline CDR1 MNHEY, CDR2 SMNVEV (reference sequence). With 3 bases removed from V and 1 base from J, the gap between germline ends came to 16 bases. CDR3 loop: CASSFPGQTRSNQPQHF. DNA for the CDR3: TGTGCCAGCAGTTTCCCTGGACAAACGAGGAGCAATCAGCCCCAGCATTTT.

The rearrangement joins TRBV6-1 to TRBJ2-3, with 13 positions matching TRBD2. The ends lost 4 bases at V and 1 base at J; junction bases unmatched: 8. In germline, CDR1 is MNHNS, CDR2 SASEGT. The CDR3 consists of 18 residues. The CDR3 sequence: CASSARLAGGPGTDTQYF. The CDR3 DNA sequence: TGTGCCAGCAGTGCCCGACTAGCGGGGGGCCCAGGCACAGATACGCAGTATTTT.

The chain is built from TRBV27 and TRBJ2-7, with D perhaps matching TRBD1 (6 bases). This CDR3 spans 12 amino acids. Trimming took off 4 bases at V and 9 bases at J, with 13 bases between the two ends. The V gene's germline CDR1 is MNHEY and CDR2 SMNVEV (reference sequence). In DNA form, the CDR3 reads TGTGCCAGCAGTTCTGCGGCCAGGGGGCAGTACTTC. Its translation is CASSSAARGQYF.

This chain joins TRBV7-2 and TRBJ1-1, with unresolved D. The CDR3 runs 13 residues. Germline loops: CDR1 SGHTA, CDR2 FQGNSA. Trimming pared 3 bases from V and 10 bases from J, leaving 15 bases between. The CDR3 loop reads CASSFTRREIAFF. The DNA of the CDR3 is TGTGCCAGCAGCTTTACACGGCGGGAGATAGCTTTCTTT.

By share, this clone ranks as medium-sized (0.01 to 0.1%). V is TRBV2 and J is TRBJ1-2; tentatively, D is TRBD1 (6 bases). Trimming cost V 7 bases and J 4 bases, with 13 bases left between them. CDR1 and CDR2 from the germline V gene are SNHLY and FYNNEI. This CDR3 is 13 amino acids long. The CDR3 coding sequence is TGTGCCAGCATTAAACAGGGCGGCTATGGCTACACCTTC. Translation gives CASIKQGGYGYTF. The full variable domain, in which reference TRBV2 and TRBJ1-2 provide the parts outside the CDR3, is EPEVTQTPSHQVTQMGQEVILRCVPISNHLYFYWYRQILGQKVEFLVSFYNNEISEKSEIFDDQFSVERPDGSNFTLKIRSTKLEDSAMYFCASIKQGGYGYTFGSGTRLTVV.

The chain couples TRBV5-6 to TRBJ2-3, with 7 positions matching TRBD2. V trimming: 2 bases; J trimming: 4 bases; junction bases outside the gene matches: 7. The CDR3 has 15 amino acids. Per germline, CDR1 SGHDT and CDR2 YYEEEE. This CDR3 is CASSFRGGRADTQYF. CDR3 bases: TGTGCCAGCAGCTTTCGCGGGGGTAGGGCAGATACGCAGTATTTT.

V gene TRBV2 combines with J gene TRBJ1-2; D may be TRBD1 (5 bases). There are 14 residues in the CDR3. Trimming cost V 6 bases and J 4 bases, with 15 bases left between them. The germline gives CDR1 SNHLY, CDR2 FYNNEI. The CDR3 sequence is CASSLGGGSYGYTF. The DNA of the CDR3 is TGTGCCAGCAGCCTTGGGGGAGGTTCCTATGGCTACACCTTC.

This rearrangement joins TRBV15 to TRBJ2-1; D not certain. The CDR3 is made up of 13 amino acids. The germline CDR1 and CDR2 sequences are LNHNV and YYDKDF (reference sequence). Trimming removed 0 bases from V and 14 bases from J, with 14 bases in between. In nucleotides, the CDR3 is TGTGCCACCAGCAGAGATTCACCCACCTTAAAGTTCTTC. It codes for CATSRDSPTLKFF.

The V gene is TRBV2, the J gene TRBJ1-3; TRBD1 might be the D (5 bases). Germline CDR1 SNHLY, CDR2 FYNNEI. The CDR3 is 14 amino acids. V gave up 5 bases and J gave up 2 bases, with 10 bases separating them. The CDR3 nucleotides read TGTGCCAGCAGTTCGGCGGGGGCTGGAAACACCATATATTTT. Translation gives CASSSAGAGNTIYF.

The chain joins TRBV19 to TRBJ2-6, with a weak D call TRBD1 (6 bases). Germline assignment: CDR1 LNHDA and CDR2 SQIVND (reference sequence). The CDR3 has 14 residues. Trimming cost V 8 bases and J 0 bases, with 8 bases left between them. CDR3 nucleotide sequence: TGTGCCAGTCACAGGGACTCTGGGGCCAACGTCCTGACTTTC. The encoded protein is CASHRDSGANVLTF.

The CDR3 region has the DNA TGTGCCAGTAGTCCCTCAGGGCCAGGATCCTACGAGCAGTACTTC. It yields the protein CASSPSGPGSYEQYF. The J gene is TRBJ2-7, the V gene TRBV19; tentative D call: TRBD1 (5 bases). Per the germline V gene, CDR1 is LNHDA and CDR2 is SQIVND (reference sequence). V lost 5 bases to trimming and J lost 1 base, with 15 bases between them. The CDR3 contains 15 residues.

The J gene is TRBJ1-2, the V gene TRBV6-5; D possibly corresponds to TRBD1 (5 bases). The CDR3 is 15 residues long. With 4 bases removed from V and 2 bases from J, the gap between germline ends came to 14 bases. The germline CDR1 and CDR2 sequences are MNHEY and SVGAGI. CDR3 in DNA: TGTGCCAGCAGTTTGACAGCGGTGGCAAACTATGGCTACACCTTC. Translated, it gives CASSLTAVANYGYTF.

V usage is TRBV2 and J usage is TRBJ2-5; 8 bases fit TRBD1. The CDR3 consists of 14 residues. With 5 bases clipped from V and 5 bases from J, the junction kept 7 bases outside the gene matches. In germline, CDR1 is SNHLY, CDR2 FYNNEI. The DNA for the CDR3 is TGTGCCAGCAGTCCCCAGACAGGGGTGGAGACCCAGTACTTC. Its protein is CASSPQTGVETQYF.

The rearrangement links TRBV10-3 to TRBJ2-5; a possible D gene is TRBD2 (7 bases). CDR3 size: 14 residues. V dropped 3 bases and J dropped 6 bases, with 14 bases sitting between them. CDR1 and CDR2 (germline): ENHRY, SYGVKD. The CDR3 coding sequence is TGTGCCATCAGTGAATTTAAGGGGGGGAAGACCCAGTACTTC. Translating it yields CAISEFKGGKTQYF.

The chain is built from TRBV25-1 and TRBJ1-2; 8 bases align to TRBD1. Germline-derived CDR1 and CDR2 are MGHDK and SYGVNS. The CDR3 has 13 amino acids. With 6 bases clipped from V and 6 bases from J, the junction kept 6 bases outside the gene matches. This CDR3 reads CASRSGGVHGYTF. CDR3 in DNA: TGTGCCAGCAGGTCAGGGGGCGTCCATGGCTACACCTTC.

The rearrangement links TRBV15 to TRBJ1-6; D is perhaps TRBD1 (5 bases). This CDR3 is 14 amino acids long. Germline V gives CDR1 LNHNV, CDR2 YYDKDF (reference sequence). V shed 0 bases and J shed 17 bases, with 17 bases lying between them. In DNA, the CDR3 is TGTGCCACCAGCAGAGACAGGGCGAGGGACCAGGTCCACTTT. It specifies CATSRDRARDQVHF.

The chain recombines TRBV9 with TRBJ2-2, with D perhaps matching TRBD2 (6 bases). Between the trimmed V and J ends, which lost 3 bases and 5 bases, there was a span of 11 bases. In germline, CDR1 is SGDLS, CDR2 YYNGEE. The CDR3 is made up of 14 amino acids. The CDR3 DNA sequence: TGTGCCAGCAGCGGAGGAGGGGTAACCGGGGAGCTGTTTTTT. It specifies CASSGGGVTGELFF.

CDR3 DNA sequence: TGTGCCAGCCGGAGGGGGGCTGGGGAGCAGTACTTC. It yields the protein CASRRGAGEQYF. This chain uses TRBV19 with TRBJ2-7; the D call may be TRBD1 or TRBD2 (6 bases each). This CDR3 has 12 amino acids. Germline lookup yields CDR1 LNHDA and CDR2 SQIVND (reference sequence). Trimming took 9 bases from V and 7 from J, leaving 16 bases between them.

Sample share makes this clone medium-sized. The chain couples TRBV9 to TRBJ1-6, with D possibly TRBD1 on 5 matching bases. From germline, CDR1 is SGDLS and CDR2 YYNGEE. The V end lost 0 bases, the J end lost 7 bases, and 8 bases lay between the germline ends. The CDR3 is 14 residues long. DNA for the CDR3: TGTGCCAGCAGCGTAGACAGGCGGAATTCACCCCTCCACTTT. Its translation: CASSVDRRNSPLHF. The whole variable domain, filled in from reference TRBV9 and TRBJ1-6, reads DSGVTQTPKHLITATGQRVTLRCSPRSGDLSVYWYQQSLDQGLQFLIQYYNGEERAKGNILERFSAQQFPDLHSELNLSSLELGDSALYFCASSVDRRNSPLHFGNGTRLTVT.

This clone is a singleton in its sample. This rearrangement joins TRBV5-4 to TRBJ2-2; D call uncertain. V lost 2 bases and J 6 bases, leaving 14 bases between the germline ends. The CDR3 is 15 residues long. In germline, CDR1 is SGHNT, CDR2 YYREEE (reference sequence). The CDR3 DNA reads TGTGCCAGCAGCTTCTACGGGCCTATCGCCGGGGAGCTGTTTTTT. It specifies CASSFYGPIAGELFF.

The V and J genes are TRBV7-2 and TRBJ2-2, with 7 bases aligning to TRBD2. The CDR3 runs 16 residues. Germline trimming cut 5 bases from V and 3 bases from J; bases unmatched to any gene: 9. Germline CDR1 is SGHTA and CDR2 is FQGNSA. CDR3 bases: TGTGCCAGCAGCCCCTCCGGGACTACCTACACCGGGGAGCTGTTTTTT. Its translation: CASSPSGTTYTGELFF.